This T cell receptor beta chain is drawn from a study of blood T cell repertoires in COVID-19. Generated by immunoSEQ multiplex PCR, the TCRdb table keeps only in-frame clones and is missing some. The data hold roughly 250,000 clones, with about 85% observed a single time. The sequence was obtained from a woman aged 25 to 39 with acute COVID-19. The sequenced sample was PBMCs or T cells enriched from blood (not recorded which).

Here the CDR3 reads CASSYPRDRGNEQFF. CDR3 in DNA: TGTGCCAGCAGTTACCCAAGGGACAGGGGCAATGAGCAGTTCTTC. The chain combines TRBV6-5 with TRBJ2-1; 10 bases match TRBD1. CDR3 length: 15 amino acids. Germline lookup yields CDR1 MNHEY and CDR2 SVGAGI. J was trimmed by 6 bases and V by 2 bases; bases with no gene match: 4.